One sample yielded the 23 T cell receptor beta chains listed below, sequenced in a study of T cell repertoires in cytomegalovirus infection. TCRdb passed the reads through MiXCR, listing each CDR3 protein once. The sample contains roughly 200,000 distinct CDR3 sequences, 38% of which appear only once. Their specific antigens are unknown. Source: CD8+ T cells from cultured PBMCs, taken from culture after CMV antigen stimulation. The receptors here all came from a human donor in good health (CMV status not recorded). Some clones in this sample may be carry-over from other donors' samples.

This clonotype was detected only a few times. The chain carries TRBV6-5 and TRBJ2-7, with D possibly matching TRBD2 (5 bases). Germline values: CDR1 MNHEY, CDR2 SVGAGI. The length of the CDR3 is 14 residues. With 0 bases removed from V and 4 bases from J, the gap between germline ends came to 10 bases. CDR3 DNA: TGTGCCAGCAGTTACTCTGCTAGCTGGTACGAGCAGTACTTC. It is translated as CASSYSASWYEQYF.

This clonotype has more than one count but fewer than ten. The chain joins TRBV6-1 to TRBJ2-1; a possible D gene is TRBD1 (6 bases). The CDR3 is made up of 15 amino acids. Germline CDR1 and CDR2: MNHNS and SASEGT. Trimming took 1 base from V and 7 from J, leaving 14 bases between them. The CDR3 here is CASSEDRVILNEQFF. The CDR3 DNA follows: TGTGCCAGCAGTGAAGACAGGGTTATTTTGAATGAGCAGTTCTTC.

This clonotype was found many times. The chain links TRBV27 to TRBJ2-3; D is perhaps TRBD2 (6 bases). Looked up from germline, CDR1 is MNHEY and CDR2 is SMNVEV (reference sequence). The CDR3 contains 18 residues. Trimming removed 3 bases from V and 4 bases from J, with 23 bases in between. The CDR3 sequence: CASSLGREAISLADTQYF. CDR3 coding DNA: TGTGCCAGCAGTTTGGGCAGGGAGGCTATTTCTCTCGCAGATACGCAGTATTTT.

This rearrangement joins TRBV15 to TRBJ1-5, with unresolved D. V was pared by 0 bases and J by 4 bases, with 10 bases between. The CDR3 is 15 residues long. Germline V gene data show CDR1 as LNHNV and CDR2 as YYDKDF (reference sequence). CDR3 nucleotides: TGTGCCACCAGCAGAGATGGGCAGAGTAATCAGCCCCAGCATTTT. This gives the protein CATSRDGQSNQPQHF.

This clonotype was observed a few times. This chain connects TRBV15 to TRBJ1-1; no definite D call. The V end was cut by 0 bases, the J end by 2 bases, with 13 bases between. The germline gives CDR1 LNHNV, CDR2 YYDKDF (reference sequence). The CDR3 is made up of 16 amino acids. Here the CDR3 DNA reads TGTGCCACCAGCAGAGATTATCGGGGATCCAACACTGAAGCTTTCTTT. As protein: CATSRDYRGSNTEAFF.

The V call is TRBV7-9, the J call TRBJ2-5; D may be TRBD1 (7 bases). The CDR3 contains 14 residues. Trimming left V 3 bases short and J 3 bases short, with 11 bases between. CDR1 is SEHNR and CDR2 is FQNEAQ in the germline V gene (reference sequence). The CDR3 protein is CASSLGGQEETQYF. CDR3 DNA sequence: TGTGCCAGCAGCTTGGGAGGACAGGAAGAGACCCAGTACTTC.

Comments on this clonotype: This sequence may be a read error, since a much larger clone differs from it by one base. This chain links TRBV7-9 with TRBJ2-1, with unresolved D. Trimming cost V 4 bases and J 5 bases, with 9 bases left between them. The germline V gene encodes CDR1 SEHNR and CDR2 FQNEAQ (reference sequence). CDR3 length: 13 amino acids. CDR3 region: CASSSARDNEQFF. CDR3 nucleotide sequence: TGTGCCAGCAGCTCCGCCCGGGACAATGAGCAGTTCTTC.

The chain couples TRBV9 to TRBJ1-1; 7 bases line up with TRBD1. Germline V CDR1 and CDR2: SGDLS, YYNGEE. J was trimmed by 1 base and V by 3 bases; bases with no gene match: 6. CDR3 size: 15 residues. CDR3 nucleotide sequence: TGTGCCAGCAGCGCCTCCGGGACAGCGAACACTGAAGCTTTCTTT. Residues: CASSASGTANTEAFF.

This clonotype was recorded a few times. The rearrangement joins TRBV11-2 to TRBJ2-4; perhaps TRBD2 as D (5 bases). V lost 3 bases to trimming and J lost 10 bases, with 10 bases between them. The CDR3 length is 12 residues. CDR1 and CDR2 (germline): SGHAT, FQNNGV. CDR3 protein: CASSFDPGIQYF. CDR3 nucleotides: TGTGCCAGCAGCTTTGACCCGGGAATTCAGTACTTC. The full variable domain, rest sourced from reference TRBV11-2 and TRBJ2-4, is EAGVAQSPRYKIIEKRQSVAFWCNPISGHATLYWYQQILGQGPKLLIQFQNNGVVDDSQLPKDRFSAERLKGVDSTLKIQPAKLEDSAVYLCASSFDPGIQYFGAGTRLSVL.

Only a few counts were recorded for this clonotype. The V gene is TRBV7-2, the J gene TRBJ1-3; TRBD1 might be the D (5 bases). V was clipped by 1 base and J by 6 bases, with 16 bases between them. Germline assignment: CDR1 SGHTA and CDR2 FQGNSA. The CDR3 extends over 16 amino acids. CDR3 amino acids: CASSLGGSPYTNTIYF. The CDR3 DNA follows: TGTGCCAGCAGCTTAGGGGGGAGCCCATATACAAACACCATATATTTT.

V is TRBV11-2 and J is TRBJ2-5; 9 positions agree with TRBD2. CDR3 length equals 15 residues. The V and J ends lost 3 bases and 2 bases, in that order; junction bases with no gene match: 4. Germline V gene lookup returns CDR1 SGHAT and CDR2 FQNNGV. As DNA, the CDR3 is TGTGCCAGCAGCTTGTTTGCGGGGGGGCAAGAGACCCAGTACTTC. This translates into CASSLFAGGQETQYF. The entire variable domain, with the rest obtained from reference TRBV11-2 and TRBJ2-5, is as follows: EAGVAQSPRYKIIEKRQSVAFWCNPISGHATLYWYQQILGQGPKLLIQFQNNGVVDDSQLPKDRFSAERLKGVDSTLKIQPAKLEDSAVYLCASSLFAGGQETQYFGPGTRLLVL.

DNA for the CDR3: TGTGCCAGCAATTTAATCGGGGGGAGCTACGAGCAGTACTTC. It yields the protein CASNLIGGSYEQYF. The chain uses TRBV6-6 and TRBJ2-7; 7 bases align to TRBD2. The CDR3 extends over 14 amino acids. J gave up 3 bases and V 7 bases, and 9 bases lay outside the gene matches. Per the germline V gene, CDR1 is MNHNY and CDR2 is SVGAGI (reference sequence).

This clonotype was seen only a few times. The genes are TRBV19 and TRBJ2-1; D is possibly TRBD1 or TRBD2 (5 bases each). This CDR3 has 15 amino acids. Germline V gene sequence: CDR1 LNHDA, CDR2 SQIVND (reference sequence). V was shortened by 7 bases and J by 2 bases, with 15 bases between the two germline ends. In DNA, the CDR3 is TGTGCCAGTACCCTCCGGGGCCCACCCTACAATGAGCAGTTCTTC. Protein: CASTLRGPPYNEQFF.

This clonotype has a handful of counts. J is TRBJ1-1 and V is TRBV12-3 or TRBV12-4, with 7 bases identical to TRBD1. This CDR3 comprises 14 residues. The V segment lost 6 bases and the J segment 1 base; nucleotides outside the gene matches: 5. The CDR3 protein is CASRLTGRNTEAFF. CDR3 nucleotides: TGTGCCAGCAGATTGACAGGGAGGAACACTGAAGCTTTCTTT.

This clonotype was seen a handful of times. The chain uses TRBV15 and TRBJ1-2, with D possibly matching TRBD1 (5 bases). The V gene lost 0 bases and the J gene lost 7 bases, with 15 bases spanning the gap. Germline lookup yields CDR1 LNHNV and CDR2 YYDKDF (reference sequence). The CDR3 totals 15 residues. The CDR3 loop reads CATSRDRAGLSGYTF. CDR3 sequence (DNA): TGTGCCACCAGCAGAGATCGGGCAGGGCTTTCTGGCTACACCTTC. The whole variable domain, filled in from reference TRBV15 and TRBJ1-2, reads DAMVIQNPRYQVTQFGKPVTLSCSQTLNHNVMYWYQQKSSQAPKLLFHYYDKDFNNEADTPDNFQSRRPNTSFCFLDIRSPGLGDTAMYLCATSRDRAGLSGYTFGSGTRLTVV.

This chain uses TRBV27 with TRBJ2-3; TRBD1 matches at 9 bases. J lost 0 bases, V lost 5 bases, and 15 bases had no gene match. CDR1 is MNHEY and CDR2 is SMNVEV in the germline V gene (reference sequence). This CDR3 spans 19 amino acids. The CDR3 DNA is TGTGCCAGCAGTCGACACGCGACAGGGGGGAACCCTAGCACAGATACGCAGTATTTT. Protein product: CASSRHATGGNPSTDTQYF.

J is TRBJ2-3 and V is TRBV7-9; 7 bases match TRBD1. CDR1 SEHNR and CDR2 FQNEAQ come from the germline V gene (reference sequence). The ends lost 4 bases at V and 0 bases at J; junction bases unmatched: 7. The length of the CDR3 is 16 residues. CDR3 in amino acids: CASSSRDSYSTDTQYF. In DNA form, the CDR3 reads TGTGCCAGCAGCTCCCGGGACAGCTATAGCACAGATACGCAGTATTTT.

The rearrangement joins TRBV29-1 to TRBJ2-7, with 8 bases aligning to TRBD1. This CDR3 contains 14 residues. Per germline, CDR1 SQVTM and CDR2 ANQGSEA. The J segment lost 2 bases and the V segment lost 3 bases, leaving 6 bases of the junction unmatched. The chain's CDR3 is CSVEVPDRAYEQYF. The CDR3 DNA follows: TGCAGCGTTGAGGTTCCGGACAGGGCCTACGAGCAGTACTTC.

The chain uses TRBV28 and TRBJ2-1, with TRBD2 matching over 9 bases. CDR1 is MDHEN, CDR2 SYDVKM, per germline. The CDR3 is made up of 17 amino acids. V lost 6 bases, J lost 6 bases, and 15 bases stayed unmatched. The DNA for the CDR3 is TGTGCCAGCAGGGCGTCTAGCGGGATTCTTGGTCGCAATGAGCAGTTCTTC. It encodes CASRASSGILGRNEQFF.

This chain joins TRBV15 and TRBJ2-1, with TRBD2 matching over 10 bases. J was trimmed by 9 bases and V by 6 bases; bases with no gene match: 8. The germline V gene has CDR1 LNHNV and CDR2 YYDKDF (reference sequence). This CDR3 is 14 amino acids long. CDR3 nucleotide sequence: TGTGCCACCAGTTCCGGGACTAGCGCCGGTGAGCAGTTCTTC. This sequence encodes CATSSGTSAGEQFF.

The chain recombines TRBV11-3 with TRBJ2-2; D ambiguous. CDR3 length equals 17 residues. Germline V lookup: CDR1 SGHNT, CDR2 YENEEA. The V end was cut by 4 bases, the J end by 3 bases, with 18 bases between. In nucleotides, the CDR3 is TGTGCCAGCAGCTGTCCGCTACGATGGACGGACACCGGGGAGCTGTTTTTT. It yields the protein CASSCPLRWTDTGELFF.

The genes are TRBV28 and TRBJ2-7; TRBD2 is a possible D gene (6 bases). This CDR3 has 15 residues. Germline CDR1 MDHEN, CDR2 SYDVKM. The ends were cut back, 3 bases at V and 0 bases at J, with 12 bases in the middle. The CDR3 nucleotides read TGTGCCAGCAGTTTGGTCGGCGGGAACTCCTACGAGCAGTACTTC. Its translation: CASSLVGGNSYEQYF.

The rearrangement links TRBV7-3 to TRBJ2-1; 9 positions agree with TRBD1. This CDR3 has 17 residues. CDR1 and CDR2 (germline): SGHTA, FQGTGA. J was trimmed by 6 bases and V by 1 base; bases with no gene match: 10. The CDR3 DNA sequence: TGTGCCAGCAGCTTAATGTACAGGGGGCTAAATCCCAATGAGCAGTTCTTC. As protein: CASSLMYRGLNPNEQFF.